Shown below are 29 T cell receptor beta chains from a single sample sequenced in a study of graft-versus-host responses after intestinal transplantation. TCRdb keeps only in-frame clones here, not all; method: immunoSEQ multiplex PCR. This sample has around 30,000 clones, with 70% to 90% found just once. The sequencing here drew on PBMCs, taken about 420 days after intestinal transplantation. Source of these receptors: a human patient who received an intestinal transplant, so some T cells may come from the graft donor.

The chain links TRBV2 to TRBJ2-7; no firm D call. The CDR3 is made up of 15 amino acids. The V end lost 4 bases, the J end lost 3 bases, and 16 bases lay between the germline ends. CDR1 is SNHLY, CDR2 FYNNEI, per germline. The CDR3 DNA sequence: TGTGCCAGCAGTGGTCCCCCCATGGTGGGCTACGAGCAGTACTTC. Amino acid sequence: CASSGPPMVGYEQYF.

The rearrangement uses TRBV5-1 and TRBJ1-2; possible D gene TRBD1, 5 bases. Germline V lookup: CDR1 SGHRS, CDR2 YFSETQ. The ends were cut back, 3 bases at V and 4 bases at J, with 13 bases in the middle. The CDR3 sequence is 14 residues long. The CDR3 DNA reads as TGCGCCAGCAGCTCCCAGGGAGAACCCTATGGCTACACCTTC. Translation gives CASSSQGEPYGYTF.

Remarks on this clone: Other nucleotide sequences in the sample specify the same CDR3. The V call is TRBV7-2, the J call TRBJ2-7, with 11 bases fitting TRBD2. The CDR3 contains 19 residues. Per germline, CDR1 SGHTA and CDR2 FQGNSA. Losses at the gene ends were 0 bases for V and 4 bases for J; bases not matched to a gene: 14. In nucleotides, the CDR3 is TGTGCCAGCAGCTTAGCCTTAGGGGTTTTAGCGGGGGGGTTTTACGAGCAGTACTTC. Its translation is CASSLALGVLAGGFYEQYF. The complete variable domain, with remaining parts taken from reference TRBV7-2 and TRBJ2-7, reads GAGVSQSPSNKVTEKGKDVELRCDPISGHTALYWYRQSLGQGLEFLIYFQGNSAPDKSGLPSDRFSAERTGGSVSTLTIQRTQQEDSAVYLCASSLALGVLAGGFYEQYFGPGTRLTVT.

This rearrangement joins TRBV28 to TRBJ2-1, with TRBD2 matching over 9 bases. The V and J ends lost 3 bases and 2 bases, in that order; junction bases with no gene match: 8. The CDR3 totals 17 residues. Germline values: CDR1 MDHEN, CDR2 SYDVKM. The CDR3 DNA is TGTGCCAGCAGTTTGCTTCAGACTAGCGGACCCTACAATGAGCAGTTCTTC. Residues: CASSLLQTSGPYNEQFF.

The rearrangement uses TRBV10-3 and TRBJ2-4; D gene ambiguous. V was clipped by 3 bases and J by 3 bases, with 0 bases between them. This CDR3 has 11 amino acids. CDR1 ENHRY and CDR2 SYGVKD come from the germline V gene. The CDR3 protein is CAISDKNIQYF. The DNA of the CDR3 is TGTGCCATCAGTGACAAAAACATTCAGTACTTC.

The chain uses TRBV13 and TRBJ2-7; the D gene is possibly TRBD1 (6 bases). Germline V gene lookup returns CDR1 PRHDT and CDR2 FYEKMQ (reference sequence). This CDR3 has 13 amino acids. The V gene lost 3 bases and the J gene lost 1 base, with 7 bases spanning the gap. For the CDR3, the DNA is TGTGCCAGCAGCTTTGGGACATCCTACGAGCAGTACTTC. Its translation is CASSFGTSYEQYF.

V and J are TRBV28 and TRBJ2-7, with D possibly matching TRBD2 (6 bases). CDR1 and CDR2 from the germline V gene are MDHEN and SYDVKM. V lost 2 bases, J lost 12 bases, and 23 bases lay in between. The CDR3 has 15 residues. The CDR3 coding sequence is TGTGCCAGCAGTTTAGGAGGGGCCGCAGGTGTCCCCAGGTACTTC. Its protein product is CASSLGGAAGVPRYF.

Here the CDR3 DNA reads TGCGCCAGCAGTGAGTCGGGGCAGGGGAACGAGCAGTACTTC. Its protein is CASSESGQGNEQYF. V gene TRBV10-2 combines with J gene TRBJ2-7, with D possibly TRBD1 on 6 matching bases. From germline, CDR1 is WSHSY and CDR2 SAAADI. The CDR3 runs 14 residues. Trimming stripped 0 bases from V and 5 bases from J, with 11 bases between.

Only one count was recorded for this clone. The chain links TRBV28 to TRBJ1-6; TRBD1 might be the D (6 bases). The CDR3 consists of 16 residues. Deletions cut 5 bases from V and 1 base from J, with 12 bases between. Germline V lookup: CDR1 MDHEN, CDR2 SYDVKM. The CDR3 protein is CASSPGGGSYNSPLHF. CDR3 coding DNA: TGTGCCAGCAGTCCCGGAGGGGGTTCCTATAATTCACCCCTCCACTTT. The variable domain in full, with the rest retrieved from reference TRBV28 and TRBJ1-6, is DVKVTQSSRYLVKRTGEKVFLECVQDMDHENMFWYRQDPGLGLRLIYFSYDVKMKEKGDIPEGYSVSREKKERFSLILESASTNQTSMYLCASSPGGGSYNSPLHFGNGTRLTVT.

This chain uses TRBV19 with TRBJ2-7, with D possibly being TRBD1 or TRBD2 (5 bases each). V lost 9 bases to trimming and J lost 4 bases, with 16 bases between them. The germline V gene encodes CDR1 LNHDA and CDR2 SQIVND (reference sequence). The length of the CDR3 is 13 residues. The CDR3 DNA follows: TGTGCCAGCGGGGCAGGGAGTAATTACGAGCAGTACTTC. It encodes CASGAGSNYEQYF. The variable domain in full, with the rest retrieved from reference TRBV19 and TRBJ2-7, is DGGITQSPKYLFRKEGQNVTLSCEQNLNHDAMYWYRQDPGQGLRLIYYSQIVNDFQKGDIAEGYSVSREKKESFPLTVTSAQKNPTAFYLCASGAGSNYEQYFGPGTRLTVT.

The V and J genes are TRBV18 and TRBJ2-5; the D is unclear. V lost 3 bases and J 5 bases, leaving 10 bases between the germline ends. The CDR3 is 13 amino acids. CDR1 is KGHSH and CDR2 is LQKENI in the germline V gene. The CDR3 sequence is CASSPRMGETQYF. The DNA for the CDR3 is TGTGCCAGCTCACCTCGAATGGGGGAGACCCAGTACTTC.

The CDR3 DNA is TGTGCCAGCAGCCTTTTCTTAGGGCAGGGTAACACCGGGGAGCTGTTTTTT. Translated: CASSLFLGQGNTGELFF. V is TRBV11-2 and J is TRBJ2-2, with a weak D call TRBD1 (5 bases). CDR1 SGHAT and CDR2 FQNNGV come from the germline V gene. Trimming left V 5 bases short and J 2 bases short, with 18 bases between. There are 17 residues in the CDR3.

The CDR3 here is CASTRDRSQETQYF. CDR3 nucleotide sequence: TGTGCCAGCACCAGAGACAGATCCCAAGAGACCCAGTACTTC. This chain joins TRBV2 and TRBJ2-5; tentatively, D is TRBD1 (5 bases). The CDR3 is 14 amino acids. V lost 7 bases and J 1 base, leaving 13 bases between the germline ends. Per the germline V gene, CDR1 is SNHLY and CDR2 is FYNNEI.

The chain combines TRBV9 with TRBJ2-3; D is perhaps TRBD1 or TRBD2 (6 bases each). Germline-derived CDR1 and CDR2 are SGDLS and YYNGEE. Trimming cost V 4 bases and J 2 bases, with 14 bases left between them. This CDR3 contains 15 residues. As DNA, the CDR3 is TGTGCCAGCAGCTTAGTAGGGGGGTACACAGATACGCAGTATTTT. Residues: CASSLVGGYTDTQYF.

Written as DNA, the CDR3 is TGCGCCAGCAGCTTCCTAGCGGGCGATACCTACGAGCAGTACTTC. It translates to CASSFLAGDTYEQYF. J is TRBJ2-7 and V is TRBV5-1, with 8 bases fitting TRBD2. The V segment lost 2 bases and the J segment 2 bases; nucleotides outside the gene matches: 6. Germline-derived CDR1 and CDR2 are SGHRS and YFSETQ. The CDR3 loop spans 15 amino acids.

The chain is built from TRBV11-3 and TRBJ2-1; no reliable D call. CDR1 is SGHNT and CDR2 is YENEEA in the germline V gene. V lost 1 base, J lost 6 bases, and 16 bases lay in between. The CDR3 has 16 residues. The CDR3 protein is CASSLGFAATTNEQFF. CDR3 coding DNA: TGTGCCAGCAGCTTAGGCTTCGCGGCCACAACCAATGAGCAGTTCTTC.

The chain uses TRBV13 and TRBJ2-3; TRBD2 might be the D (6 bases). V was pared by 8 bases and J by 5 bases, with 8 bases between. The CDR3 has 11 amino acids. Germline lookup yields CDR1 PRHDT and CDR2 FYEKMQ (reference sequence). CDR3 in amino acids: CASRGGDTQYF. Written as DNA, the CDR3 is TGTGCCAGCCGGGGAGGAGATACGCAGTATTTT.

The chain carries TRBV6-6 and TRBJ1-1; a weak D match, TRBD1 (6 bases). CDR1 and CDR2 from the germline V gene are MNHNY and SVGAGI (reference sequence). The CDR3 has 15 residues. Trimming took 2 bases from V and 8 from J, leaving 18 bases between them. CDR3 sequence: CASSYTNRAPREAFF. The CDR3 DNA sequence: TGTGCCAGCAGTTACACTAACAGGGCCCCACGAGAAGCTTTCTTT.

This chain uses TRBV7-8 with TRBJ2-7; D possibly matches TRBD1 or TRBD2 (5 bases each). CDR1 is SGHVS and CDR2 is FQNEAQ in the germline V gene. V dropped 5 bases and J dropped 7 bases, with 12 bases sitting between them. The CDR3 spans 12 residues. In nucleotides, the CDR3 is TGTGCCAGCAGCCCCTGGGACCGGGAGCAGTACTTC. Protein product: CASSPWDREQYF.

The chain combines TRBV4-3 with TRBJ1-3, with D perhaps TRBD1 (5 bases). The CDR3 is 16 amino acids. V lost 0 bases and J lost 2, with 11 bases in between. CDR1 is LGHNA and CDR2 is YSLEER in the germline V gene. The CDR3 coding sequence is TGCGCCAGCAGCCAAGATACGGGACTACCTGGAAACACCATATATTTT. It translates to CASSQDTGLPGNTIYF.

This clone was seen a single time. The chain links TRBV11-2 to TRBJ2-5; TRBD1 matches at 7 bases. J lost 5 bases, V lost 0 bases, and 6 bases had no gene match. The CDR3 has 15 residues. The germline V gene has CDR1 SGHAT and CDR2 FQNNGV. CDR3 protein: CASSLDGTGDETQYF. The CDR3 bases are TGTGCCAGCAGCTTAGATGGTACAGGGGATGAGACCCAGTACTTC.

The chain uses TRBV21-1 and TRBJ1-5. TRBV21-1 is flagged as a pseudogene. The CDR3 length is 15 residues. CDR3 region: CASSPRVVRDQPQHF. Written as DNA, the CDR3 is TGTGCCAGCAGCCCTAGGGTCGTCCGGGACCAGCCCCAGCATTTT.

This chain links TRBV6-6 with TRBJ1-1; maybe TRBD1 (6 bases). Trimming removed 2 bases at V and 5 bases at J, with 9 bases between. Per germline, CDR1 MNHNY and CDR2 SVGAGI (reference sequence). CDR3 length: 13 amino acids. The CDR3 spells CASSYNRETEAFF. In DNA form, the CDR3 reads TGTGCCAGCAGTTACAACAGGGAGACTGAAGCTTTCTTT.

This clone has just one count. The rearrangement links TRBV5-1 to TRBJ2-7, with D unclear. The germline V gene encodes CDR1 SGHRS and CDR2 YFSETQ. The CDR3 runs to 13 residues. V gave up 2 bases and J gave up 3 bases, with 9 bases separating them. The CDR3 spells CASSLWTGYEQYF. The CDR3 coding sequence is TGCGCCAGCAGCTTATGGACGGGCTACGAGCAGTACTTC. Variable domain in full (rest from reference TRBV5-1 and TRBJ2-7): KAGVTQTPRYLIKTRGQQVTLSCSPISGHRSVSWYQQTPGQGLQFLFEYFSETQRNKGNFPGRFSGRQFSNSRSEMNVSTLELGDSALYLCASSLWTGYEQYFGPGTRLTVT.

This rearrangement joins TRBV7-9 to TRBJ2-7, with 11 bases matching TRBD2. The CDR3 runs to 17 residues. The germline CDR1 and CDR2 sequences are SEHNR and FQNEAQ (reference sequence). With 4 bases clipped from V and 0 bases from J, the junction kept 8 bases outside the gene matches. CDR3 coding DNA: TGTGCCAGCAGCTCCGGGACTAGCGGCCTCAGCTCCTACGAGCAGTACTTC. Amino acid sequence: CASSSGTSGLSSYEQYF.

The CDR3 reads CASSPPLTGELFF. The CDR3 DNA reads as TGTGCCAGCTCACCACCGTTAACCGGGGAGCTGTTTTTT. V usage is TRBV18 and J usage is TRBJ2-2, with D unclear. Trimming removed 0 bases at V and 5 bases at J, with 4 bases between. This CDR3 spans 13 amino acids. The germline CDR1 and CDR2 sequences are KGHSH and LQKENI.

The chain uses TRBV7-9 and TRBJ1-2, with unresolved D. This CDR3 has 14 amino acids. Germline CDR1 and CDR2: SEHNR and FQNEAQ (reference sequence). V gave up 1 base and J gave up 4 bases, with 10 bases separating them. The CDR3: CASSLEDPSYGYTF. The CDR3 DNA reads TGTGCCAGCAGCTTAGAGGATCCATCCTATGGCTACACCTTC.

The chain carries TRBV6-6 and TRBJ1-2, with D perhaps TRBD1 (6 bases). The CDR3 loop spans 15 amino acids. The germline V and J ends were trimmed by 6 bases and 1 base, with 15 bases remaining between them. Germline V gene lookup returns CDR1 MNHNY and CDR2 SVGAGI (reference sequence). The chain's CDR3 is CASRPQTGINYGYTF. CDR3 sequence (DNA): TGTGCCAGCAGACCCCAAACAGGGATTAACTATGGCTACACCTTC.

The chain recombines TRBV4-1 with TRBJ2-1; 10 bases map to TRBD2. Germline-derived CDR1 and CDR2 are MGHRA and YSYEKL. V gave up 2 bases and J gave up 3 bases; unmatched junction bases: 1. CDR3 size: 15 residues. The CDR3 DNA follows: TGCGCCAGCAGCCAACTAGCGGGAGACTACAATGAGCAGTTCTTC. Its translation is CASSQLAGDYNEQFF.